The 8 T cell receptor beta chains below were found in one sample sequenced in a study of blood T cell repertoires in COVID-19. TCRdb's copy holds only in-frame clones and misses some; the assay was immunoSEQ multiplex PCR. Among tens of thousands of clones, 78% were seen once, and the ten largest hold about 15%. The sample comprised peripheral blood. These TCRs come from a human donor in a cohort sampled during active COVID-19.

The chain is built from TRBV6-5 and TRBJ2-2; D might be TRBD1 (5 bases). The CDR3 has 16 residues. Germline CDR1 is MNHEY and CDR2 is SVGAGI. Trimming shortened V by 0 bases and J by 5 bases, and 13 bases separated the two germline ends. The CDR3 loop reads CASSYSSQGRTGELFF. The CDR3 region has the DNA TGTGCCAGCAGTTACTCGAGCCAGGGAAGAACCGGGGAGCTGTTTTTT.

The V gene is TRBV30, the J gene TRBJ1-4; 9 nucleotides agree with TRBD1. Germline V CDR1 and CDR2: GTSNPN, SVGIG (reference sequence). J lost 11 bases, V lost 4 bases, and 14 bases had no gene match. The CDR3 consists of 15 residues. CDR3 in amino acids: CAWTGTGLAGRKLFF. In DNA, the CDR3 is TGTGCCTGGACAGGGACAGGGCTCGCCGGGAGGAAACTGTTTTTT.

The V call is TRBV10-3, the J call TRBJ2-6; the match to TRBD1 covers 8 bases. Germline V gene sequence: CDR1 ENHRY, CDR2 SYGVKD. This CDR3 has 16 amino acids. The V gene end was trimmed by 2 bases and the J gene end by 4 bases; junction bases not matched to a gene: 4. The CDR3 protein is CAISEGQGGGANVLTF. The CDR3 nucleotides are TGTGCCATCAGTGAGGGACAGGGTGGCGGGGCCAACGTCCTGACTTTC.

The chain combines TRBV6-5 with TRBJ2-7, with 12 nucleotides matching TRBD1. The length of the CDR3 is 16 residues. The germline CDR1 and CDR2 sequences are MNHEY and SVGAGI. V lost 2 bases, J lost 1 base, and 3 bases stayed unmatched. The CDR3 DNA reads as TGTGCCAGCAGTTACGGGACAGGGGGCAAGTCCTACGAGCAGTACTTC. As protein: CASSYGTGGKSYEQYF.

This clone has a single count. This CDR3 reads CASTSGTVLFF. The CDR3 nucleotides are TGTGCCAGCACTTCCGGGACAGTTCTTTTCTTT. The genes are TRBV6-5 and TRBJ1-1; 7 bases are a match to TRBD1. J lost 13 bases, V lost 7 bases, and 9 bases had no gene match. CDR3 length: 11 amino acids. Germline CDR1 is MNHEY and CDR2 is SVGAGI.

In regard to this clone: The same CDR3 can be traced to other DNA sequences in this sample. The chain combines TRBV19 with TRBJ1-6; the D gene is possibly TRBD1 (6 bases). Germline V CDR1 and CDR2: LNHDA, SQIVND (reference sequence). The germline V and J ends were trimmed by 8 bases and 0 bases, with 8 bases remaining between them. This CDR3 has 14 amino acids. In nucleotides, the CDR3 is TGTGCCAGTTCGGACAGCTCCTATAATTCACCCCTCCACTTT. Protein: CASSDSSYNSPLHF.

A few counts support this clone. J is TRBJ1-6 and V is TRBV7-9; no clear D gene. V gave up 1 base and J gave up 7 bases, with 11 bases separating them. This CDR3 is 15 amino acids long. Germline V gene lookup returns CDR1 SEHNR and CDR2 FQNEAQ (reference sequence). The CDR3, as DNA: TGTGCCAGCAGCTTAGGACAAGCAGCCAATTCACCCCTCCACTTT. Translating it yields CASSLGQAANSPLHF.

The CDR3 nucleotides read TGCAGCGTAGGAGAGAACACTGAAGCTTTCTTT. Residues: CSVGENTEAFF. This chain connects TRBV29-1 to TRBJ1-1; the D is unclear. CDR3 size: 11 residues. Germline V gives CDR1 SQVTM, CDR2 ANQGSEA. V shed 6 bases and J shed 1 base, with 6 bases lying between them.